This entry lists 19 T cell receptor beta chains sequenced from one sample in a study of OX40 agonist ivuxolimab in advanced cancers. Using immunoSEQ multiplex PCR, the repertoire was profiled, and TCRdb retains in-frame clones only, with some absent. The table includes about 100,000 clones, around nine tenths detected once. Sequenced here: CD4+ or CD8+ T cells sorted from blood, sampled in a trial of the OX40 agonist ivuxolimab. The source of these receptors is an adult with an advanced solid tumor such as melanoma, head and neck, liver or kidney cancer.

CDR3 in DNA: TGTGCCAGCAAAAAGGGACTATTGGAGACCCAGTACTTC. This sequence encodes CASKKGLLETQYF. The chain uses TRBV2 and TRBJ2-5; 7 bases match TRBD2. From germline, CDR1 is SNHLY and CDR2 FYNNEI. V lost 7 bases and J lost 5; bases outside the gene matches: 7. CDR3 length: 13 amino acids. The variable domain in full, with the rest retrieved from reference TRBV2 and TRBJ2-5, is EPEVTQTPSHQVTQMGQEVILRCVPISNHLYFYWYRQILGQKVEFLVSFYNNEISEKSEIFDDQFSVERPDGSNFTLKIRSTKLEDSAMYFCASKKGLLETQYFGPGTRLLVL.

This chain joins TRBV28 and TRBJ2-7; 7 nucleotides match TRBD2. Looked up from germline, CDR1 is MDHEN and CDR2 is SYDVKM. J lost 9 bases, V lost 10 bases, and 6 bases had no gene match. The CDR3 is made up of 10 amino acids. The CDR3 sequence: CATRSGTQYF. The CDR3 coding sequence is TGTGCCACCAGAAGCGGGACGCAGTACTTC.

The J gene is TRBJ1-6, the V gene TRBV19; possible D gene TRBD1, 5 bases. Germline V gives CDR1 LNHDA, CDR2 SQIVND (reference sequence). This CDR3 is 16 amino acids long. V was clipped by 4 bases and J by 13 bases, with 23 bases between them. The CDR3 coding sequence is TGTGCCAGTAGTAATCTACTTGGGGACGGACGTGCTCCCCTCCACTTT. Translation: CASSNLLGDGRAPLHF.

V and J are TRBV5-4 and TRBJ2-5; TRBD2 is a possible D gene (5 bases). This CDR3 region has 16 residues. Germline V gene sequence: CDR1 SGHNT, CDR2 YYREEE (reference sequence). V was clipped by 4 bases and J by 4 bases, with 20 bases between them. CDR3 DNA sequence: TGTGCCAGCAGCCCCTCCGGGGTATTGGGTGTAGAGACCCAGTACTTC. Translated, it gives CASSPSGVLGVETQYF.

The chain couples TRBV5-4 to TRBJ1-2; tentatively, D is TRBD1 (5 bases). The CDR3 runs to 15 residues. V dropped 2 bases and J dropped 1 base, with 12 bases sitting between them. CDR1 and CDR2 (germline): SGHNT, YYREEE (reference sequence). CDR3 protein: CASSLNRGLNYGYTF. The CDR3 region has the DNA TGTGCCAGCAGCTTAAACCGGGGACTTAACTATGGCTACACCTTC.

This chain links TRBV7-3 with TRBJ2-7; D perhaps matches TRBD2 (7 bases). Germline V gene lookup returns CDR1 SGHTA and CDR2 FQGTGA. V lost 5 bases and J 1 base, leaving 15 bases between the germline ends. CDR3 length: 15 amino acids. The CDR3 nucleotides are TGTGCCAGCAGCCTCTTGGCGGGGGCTTCCTACGAGCAGTACTTC. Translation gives CASSLLAGASYEQYF.

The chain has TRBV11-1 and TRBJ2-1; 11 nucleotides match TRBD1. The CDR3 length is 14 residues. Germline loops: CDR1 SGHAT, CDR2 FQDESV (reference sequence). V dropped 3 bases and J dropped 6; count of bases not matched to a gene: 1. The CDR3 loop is CASSLGTGGNEQFF. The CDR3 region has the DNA TGTGCCAGCAGCTTGGGGACAGGGGGCAATGAGCAGTTCTTC.

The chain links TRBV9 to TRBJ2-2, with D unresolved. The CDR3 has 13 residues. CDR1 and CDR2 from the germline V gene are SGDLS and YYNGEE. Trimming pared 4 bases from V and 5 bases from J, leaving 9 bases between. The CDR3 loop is CASSPRVTGELFF. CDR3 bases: TGTGCCAGCAGCCCTAGGGTAACCGGGGAGCTGTTTTTT.

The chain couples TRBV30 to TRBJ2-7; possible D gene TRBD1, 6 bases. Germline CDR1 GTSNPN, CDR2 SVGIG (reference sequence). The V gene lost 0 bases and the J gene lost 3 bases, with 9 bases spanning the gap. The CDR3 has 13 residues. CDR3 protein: CAWSVGQFYEQYF. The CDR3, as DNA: TGTGCCTGGAGTGTAGGACAGTTCTACGAGCAGTACTTC.

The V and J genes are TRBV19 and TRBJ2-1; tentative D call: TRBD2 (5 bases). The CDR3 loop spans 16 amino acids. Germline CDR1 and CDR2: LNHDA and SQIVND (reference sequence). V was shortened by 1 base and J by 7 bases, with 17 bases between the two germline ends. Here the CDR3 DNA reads TGTGCCAGTAGTATAGGAGGGCTAGTGAGTAAGAATGAGCAGTTCTTC. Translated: CASSIGGLVSKNEQFF.

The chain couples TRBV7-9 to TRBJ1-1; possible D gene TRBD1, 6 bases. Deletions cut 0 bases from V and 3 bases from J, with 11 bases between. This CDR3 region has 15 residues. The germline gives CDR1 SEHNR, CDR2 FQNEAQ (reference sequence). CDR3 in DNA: TGTGCCAGCAGCTTAGCCCAGGGGAGGTACACTGAAGCTTTCTTT. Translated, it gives CASSLAQGRYTEAFF. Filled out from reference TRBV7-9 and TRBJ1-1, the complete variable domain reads DTGVSQNPRHKITKRGQNVTFRCDPISEHNRLYWYRQTLGQGPEFLTYFQNEAQLEKSRLLSDRFSAERPKGSFSTLEIQRTEQGDSAMYLCASSLAQGRYTEAFFGQGTRLTVV.

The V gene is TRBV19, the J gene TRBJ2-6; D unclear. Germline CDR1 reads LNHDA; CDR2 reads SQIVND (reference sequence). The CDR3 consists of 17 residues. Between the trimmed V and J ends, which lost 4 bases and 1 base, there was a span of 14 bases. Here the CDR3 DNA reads TGTGCCAGTAGTAACCCACTCCTAGGGTCTGGGGCCAACGTCCTGACTTTC. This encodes CASSNPLLGSGANVLTF.

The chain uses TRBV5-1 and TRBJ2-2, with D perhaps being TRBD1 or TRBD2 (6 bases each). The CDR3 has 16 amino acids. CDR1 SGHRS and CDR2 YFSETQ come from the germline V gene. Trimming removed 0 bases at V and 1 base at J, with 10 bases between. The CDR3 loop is CASSLAGARNTGELFF. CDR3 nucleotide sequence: TGCGCCAGCAGCTTGGCGGGGGCCCGGAACACCGGGGAGCTGTTTTTT.

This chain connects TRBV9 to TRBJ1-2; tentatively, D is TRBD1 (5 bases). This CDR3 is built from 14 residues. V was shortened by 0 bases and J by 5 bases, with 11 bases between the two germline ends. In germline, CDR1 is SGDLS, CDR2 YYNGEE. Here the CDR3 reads CASSVAGSGYGYTF. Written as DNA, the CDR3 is TGTGCCAGCAGCGTAGCAGGGTCGGGGTATGGCTACACCTTC.

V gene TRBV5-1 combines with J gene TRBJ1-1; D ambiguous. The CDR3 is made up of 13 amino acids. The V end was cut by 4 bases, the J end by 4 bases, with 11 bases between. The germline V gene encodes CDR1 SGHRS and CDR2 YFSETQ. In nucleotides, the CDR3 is TGCGCCAGCAGCGGTCAGGCTAGCACTGAAGCTTTCTTT. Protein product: CASSGQASTEAFF.

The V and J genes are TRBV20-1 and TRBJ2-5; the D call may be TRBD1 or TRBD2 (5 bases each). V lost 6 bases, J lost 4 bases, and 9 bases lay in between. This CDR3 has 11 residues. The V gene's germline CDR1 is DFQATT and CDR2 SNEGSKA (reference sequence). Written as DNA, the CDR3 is TGCAGTGCCGGGACGATAGAGACCCAGTACTTC. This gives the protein CSAGTIETQYF.

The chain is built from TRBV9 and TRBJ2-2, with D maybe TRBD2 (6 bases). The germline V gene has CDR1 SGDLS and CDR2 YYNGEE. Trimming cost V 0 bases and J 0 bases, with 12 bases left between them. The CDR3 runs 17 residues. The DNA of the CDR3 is TGTGCCAGCAGCGTAGTTGGCGGGAAAGCGAACACCGGGGAGCTGTTTTTT. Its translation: CASSVVGGKANTGELFF.

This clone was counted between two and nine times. Written as DNA, the CDR3 is TGTGCCAGCGGCACCGGTCTCTACGAGCAGTACTTC. It encodes CASGTGLYEQYF. The V and J genes are TRBV2 and TRBJ2-7; no reliable D call. V lost 8 bases to trimming and J lost 3 bases, with 11 bases between them. The CDR3 sequence is 12 residues long. Germline CDR1 is SNHLY and CDR2 is FYNNEI.

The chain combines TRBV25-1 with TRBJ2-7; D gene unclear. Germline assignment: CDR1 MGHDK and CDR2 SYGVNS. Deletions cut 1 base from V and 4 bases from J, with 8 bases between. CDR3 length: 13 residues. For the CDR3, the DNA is TGTGCCAGCAGTGAATTGTCGGCTTACGAGCAGTACTTC. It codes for CASSELSAYEQYF.